This T cell receptor (beta chain) stems from a study of spatial heterogeneity in lung cancer. Across the study: Bulk RNA-seq from matched material yielded a T cell module score that correlated strongly with TCR transcript counts in tumor regions. Points from the study as a whole: Expanded intratumoral alpha and beta TCR counts tracked tumor mutation counts.

Regarding time point: sample taken at primary tumor resection. In this sample, this clonotype turned up many times. Its antigen is not known. Germline CDR1 is KGHDR and CDR2 is SFDVKD. CDR3 size: 13 residues. The V end was cut by 7 bases, the J end by 8 bases, with 16 bases between. TCRdb re-called the 5' RACE reads through MiXCR, storing one row per CDR3 protein. The data contain around 23,000 distinct CDR3 sequences, 5% to 7% of them seen just once; the ten biggest clones take up about a tenth. This sequence originates from a male donor with early-stage non-small cell lung cancer. Sequences were derived from lung tumor tissue, sampled at surgery. V and J are TRBV24-1 and TRBJ1-2, with D unresolved. The CDR3: CATRGPGGRGYTF. DNA of the CDR3: TGTGCCACCAGAGGACCGGGCGGAAGGGGCTACACCTTC.